This T cell receptor (beta chain) was captured in a study of T cell responses to AZD1222 COVID-19 vaccine. Study findings and constraints: The repertoires were collected only after the peak T cell response. A mostly white British donor set with more females was recruited, and clonal diversity was possibly underestimated. Elevations in Spike-specific TCR breadth and depth followed administration of two AZD1222 doses.

CDR3 length equals 16 residues. Germline CDR1 and CDR2: MNHNS and SASEGT. The germline V and J ends were trimmed by 4 bases and 7 bases, with 17 bases remaining between them. A note on this clone: Its matching antigen is unknown.

The repertoire was sequenced with immunoSEQ multiplex PCR; TCRdb's copy has only in-frame clones and lacks some. The table shows about 52,000 clones, with roughly 86% occurring only once. The sample was peripheral blood, taken 28 days after the second AZD1222 dose. The origin of this receptor is an adult who received the AZD1222 COVID-19 vaccine. The chain recombines TRBV6-1 with TRBJ1-6; the D gene is possibly TRBD1 (6 bases). The CDR3 DNA is TGTGCCAGCAGTGGCCCACAGGGTAGTTGGAATTCACCCCTCCACTTT. The encoded protein is CASSGPQGSWNSPLHF.